Each of the 32 T cell receptor beta chains below was sequenced from the same sample in a study of blood T cell repertoires in COVID-19. Method: immunoSEQ multiplex PCR; TCRdb's copy keeps in-frame clones and lacks some. The data contain 150,000 to 180,000 clones, approximately 90% of them seen just once; the ten biggest clones take up roughly 14%. Material: peripheral blood. Receptors were obtained from a woman aged 40-49 years with acute or convalescent COVID-19.

The chain combines TRBV11-1 with TRBJ2-7, with D perhaps matching TRBD2 (5 bases). From germline, CDR1 is SGHAT and CDR2 FQDESV (reference sequence). The CDR3 totals 14 residues. The V and J ends lost 4 bases and 1 base respectively, with 11 bases between them. The CDR3 sequence: CASSSPPGSYEQYF. The DNA for the CDR3 is TGTGCCAGCAGCTCCCCCCCGGGGTCCTACGAGCAGTACTTC.

This sequence joins TRBV2 and TRBJ2-1, with TRBD2 identical over 15 bases. Germline V CDR1 and CDR2: SNHLY, FYNNEI. The ends lost 3 bases at V and 2 bases at J; junction bases unmatched: 11. This CDR3 has 20 residues. CDR3 in amino acids: CASSEGLAGGGVSTYNEQFF. For the CDR3, the DNA is TGTGCCAGCAGTGAGGGACTAGCGGGGGGAGGTGTTAGCACCTACAATGAGCAGTTCTTC.

V is TRBV11-3 and J is TRBJ2-4, with 7 bases aligning to TRBD1. The CDR3 extends over 17 amino acids. The V and J ends lost 0 bases and 2 bases, in that order; junction bases with no gene match: 7. The V gene's germline CDR1 is SGHNT and CDR2 YENEEA. CDR3 residues: CASSLERGRGTKNIQYF. Written as DNA, the CDR3 is TGTGCCAGCAGCTTAGAAAGGGGGCGCGGAACCAAAAACATTCAGTACTTC.

The chain employs TRBV6-5 and TRBJ1-1; D gene unclear. Trimming took off 7 bases at V and 1 base at J, with 13 bases between the two ends. The CDR3 is made up of 14 amino acids. Germline CDR1 is MNHEY and CDR2 is SVGAGI. The CDR3 DNA reads as TGTGCCAGCAAAGTCTCTGGGCAGAACACTGAAGCTTTCTTT. Its translation is CASKVSGQNTEAFF.

The CDR3 here is CASSLQQTVYEQYF. CDR3 coding DNA: TGTGCCAGCAGCCTCCAACAGACAGTCTACGAGCAGTACTTC. V usage is TRBV7-2 and J usage is TRBJ2-7, with D perhaps matching TRBD1 (5 bases). The CDR3 has 14 residues. The ends were cut back, 5 bases at V and 3 bases at J, with 14 bases in the middle. Germline CDR1 and CDR2: SGHTA and FQGNSA.

V usage is TRBV6-4 and J usage is TRBJ1-6, with a possible D match to TRBD1 (5 bases). Germline V gives CDR1 MRHNA, CDR2 SNTAGT. CDR3 length: 15 amino acids. Deletions cut 0 bases from V and 7 bases from J, with 10 bases between. In nucleotides, the CDR3 is TGTGCCAGCAGTGACTCAGGGGTCCACAATTCACCCCTCCACTTT. It translates to CASSDSGVHNSPLHF.

J is TRBJ1-1 and V is TRBV11-2; D gene unclear. V was shortened by 5 bases and J by 1 base, with 8 bases between the two germline ends. Germline loops: CDR1 SGHAT, CDR2 FQNNGV. The CDR3 runs to 13 residues. The CDR3 is CASSSTKNTEAFF. The CDR3, as DNA: TGTGCCAGCAGCAGTACAAAGAACACTGAAGCTTTCTTT.

This clone was seen a few times. The rearrangement joins TRBV5-4 to TRBJ2-5, with D possibly TRBD2 on 5 matching bases. Germline V gene lookup returns CDR1 SGHNT and CDR2 YYREEE (reference sequence). Trimming shortened V by 4 bases and J by 5 bases, and 15 bases separated the two germline ends. CDR3 size: 14 residues. The CDR3 loop reads CASSPFTSSETQYF. CDR3 bases: TGTGCCAGCAGCCCTTTCACTAGTTCGGAGACCCAGTACTTC.

The rearrangement uses TRBV18 and TRBJ2-2; TRBD2 aligns across 9 bases. V shed 7 bases and J 6 bases; nucleotides not matched to a gene: 6. The V gene's germline CDR1 is KGHSH and CDR2 LQKENI. This CDR3 has 14 amino acids. The CDR3 DNA sequence: TGTGCCAGCTTGAATAGCGGGAGTCCCGGGGAGCTGTTTTTT. The encoded protein is CASLNSGSPGELFF. Looking up the rest from reference TRBV18 and TRBJ2-2 gives the full variable domain: NAGVMQNPRHLVRRRGQEARLRCSPMKGHSHVYWYRQLPEEGLKFMVYLQKENIIDESGMPKERFSAEFPKEGPSILRIQQVVRGDSAAYFCASLNSGSPGELFFGEGSRLTVL.

V and J are TRBV12-5 and TRBJ2-7, with a possible D match to TRBD2 (6 bases). The CDR3 totals 13 residues. The V and J ends lost 6 bases and 5 bases respectively, with 14 bases between them. Germline V gives CDR1 LGHNT, CDR2 FRNRAP. Written as DNA, the CDR3 is TGTGCTAGTGGCTATGGTACGGGGGACGAGCAGTACTTC. Amino acids: CASGYGTGDEQYF.

This chain joins TRBV9 and TRBJ2-7; 11 nucleotides agree with TRBD2. This CDR3 has 16 amino acids. Germline V lookup: CDR1 SGDLS, CDR2 YYNGEE. V was pared by 0 bases and J by 3 bases, with 5 bases of the junction left unmatched. The CDR3 region is CASSVEPSGGNYEQYF. In DNA, the CDR3 is TGTGCCAGCAGCGTAGAGCCTAGCGGGGGGAACTACGAGCAGTACTTC.

The rearrangement links TRBV7-9 to TRBJ1-2; D not certain. Deletions cut 7 bases from V and 4 bases from J, with 13 bases between. Germline V lookup: CDR1 SEHNR, CDR2 FQNEAQ (reference sequence). CDR3 length: 13 residues. The CDR3 is CASTKAGSYGYTF. DNA for the CDR3: TGTGCCAGCACCAAGGCGGGGAGCTATGGCTACACCTTC.

This clone has a handful of counts. The chain links TRBV5-4 to TRBJ2-2, with TRBD1 matching over 9 bases. Per the germline V gene, CDR1 is SGHNT and CDR2 is YYREEE (reference sequence). This CDR3 is built from 16 residues. Unmatched junction bases numbered 5, after V lost 4 bases and J lost 1 base. CDR3 bases: TGTGCCAGCAGCCTTGGGGGACAGGGGAACACCGGGGAGCTGTTTTTT. Protein: CASSLGGQGNTGELFF.

This clone occurred once. V gene TRBV2 combines with J gene TRBJ2-3; D possibly corresponds to TRBD2 (6 bases). The CDR3 has 15 residues. The V and J ends lost 11 bases and 0 bases respectively, with 18 bases between them. The V gene's germline CDR1 is SNHLY and CDR2 FYNNEI. This CDR3 reads CAGGLEGFSTDTQYF. The CDR3 region has the DNA TGTGCCGGAGGATTGGAGGGGTTTAGCACAGATACGCAGTATTTT. Combining the CDR3 with reference TRBV2 and TRBJ2-3 gives the whole variable domain EPEVTQTPSHQVTQMGQEVILRCVPISNHLYFYWYRQILGQKVEFLVSFYNNEISEKSEIFDDQFSVERPDGSNFTLKIRSTKLEDSAMYFCAGGLEGFSTDTQYFGPGTRLTVL.

The chain uses TRBV10-1 and TRBJ2-1; 9 bases match TRBD1. CDR1 and CDR2 from the germline V gene are WNHNN and SYGVQD (reference sequence). V shed 5 bases and J 8 bases; nucleotides not matched to a gene: 4. This CDR3 has 13 residues. The CDR3 DNA reads TGCGCCAGCAGTCGGGACAGGGTTCATGAGCAGTTCTTC. Amino acid sequence: CASSRDRVHEQFF.

This chain joins TRBV25-1 and TRBJ2-2; 9 bases map to TRBD1. V was clipped by 3 bases and J by 3 bases; unmatched bases: 2. CDR1 and CDR2 (germline): MGHDK, SYGVNS. The CDR3 spans 15 residues. The CDR3 is CASSDNRGHTGELFF. CDR3 DNA sequence: TGTGCCAGCAGTGACAACAGGGGGCACACCGGGGAGCTGTTTTTT.

This rearrangement joins TRBV10-3 to TRBJ1-5; 9 bases agree with TRBD1. The V gene's germline CDR1 is ENHRY and CDR2 SYGVKD. CDR3 length: 14 residues. Germline trimming cut 6 bases from V and 4 bases from J; bases unmatched to any gene: 4. The CDR3 DNA sequence: TGTGCCATCAGGGGACAGGGACCAAATCAGCCCCAGCATTTT. It specifies CAIRGQGPNQPQHF.

Only one count was recorded for this clone. The chain has TRBV20-1 and TRBJ1-4; D uncertain. CDR1 and CDR2 (germline): DFQATT, SNEGSKA (reference sequence). The CDR3 loop spans 13 amino acids. V lost 3 bases, J lost 7 bases, and 12 bases lay in between. The CDR3 region has the DNA TGCAGTGCTAGTTCCCAGGAGGGTGAAAAACTGTTTTTT. This codes for CSASSQEGEKLFF.

In this sample, this clone turned up once. V usage is TRBV10-1 and J usage is TRBJ1-4; D unclear. Germline V lookup: CDR1 WNHNN, CDR2 SYGVQD (reference sequence). CDR3 length: 12 amino acids. V was pared by 8 bases and J by 0 bases, with 4 bases between. Written as DNA, the CDR3 is TGCGCCAGCTCCGCAACTAATGAAAAACTGTTTTTT. Protein sequence: CASSATNEKLFF.

The V gene is TRBV30, the J gene TRBJ1-5; D call uncertain. The CDR3 is 12 residues long. Germline V gene sequence: CDR1 GTSNPN, CDR2 SVGIG (reference sequence). V dropped 0 bases and J dropped 5 bases, with 5 bases sitting between them. The CDR3 DNA sequence: TGTGCCTGGAGTGTCTTAGATCAGCCCCAGCATTTT. Amino acid sequence: CAWSVLDQPQHF. The entire variable domain, with the rest obtained from reference TRBV30 and TRBJ1-5, is as follows: SQTIHQWPATLVQPVGSPLSLECTVEGTSNPNLYWYRQAAGRGLQLLFYSVGIGQISSEVPQNLSASRPQDRQFILSSKKLLLSDSGFYLCAWSVLDQPQHFGDGTRLSIL.

This clone was seen a single time. The V gene is TRBV19, the J gene TRBJ2-3; tentative D call: TRBD2 (5 bases). The V end was cut by 4 bases, the J end by 2 bases, with 25 bases between. Looked up from germline, CDR1 is LNHDA and CDR2 is SQIVND (reference sequence). This CDR3 is 19 amino acids long. The CDR3 region has the DNA TGTGCCAGTAGTACAACTTTTAGCGTAGACCGAACGAACACAGATACGCAGTATTTT. This encodes CASSTTFSVDRTNTDTQYF.

The CDR3 protein is CASSTAGNTGELFF. CDR3 in DNA: TGTGCCAGCAGCACCGCAGGGAACACCGGGGAGCTGTTTTTT. The V and J genes are TRBV5-8 and TRBJ2-2; no clear D gene. V gave up 4 bases and J gave up 1 base, with 8 bases separating them. CDR1 and CDR2 (germline): SGHTS, YDEGEE. The CDR3 length is 14 residues.

Note on this clone: This CDR3 is also generated by other DNA sequences in the sample. The J gene is TRBJ1-2, the V gene TRBV12-3 or TRBV12-4; D gene ambiguous. Trimming left V 5 bases short and J 5 bases short, with 12 bases between. CDR3 length equals 13 residues. The CDR3 DNA reads as TGTGCCAGCAGTACTACGGTGAATTATGGCTACACCTTC. Translated: CASSTTVNYGYTF.

The CDR3 DNA is TGCGCCAGCACCTCCCTAAACACCGGGGAGCTGTTTTTT. The encoded protein is CASTSLNTGELFF. The V call is TRBV5-1, the J call TRBJ2-2; no definite D call. The CDR3 length is 13 residues. V was pared by 6 bases and J by 2 bases, with 8 bases between. Germline V lookup: CDR1 SGHRS, CDR2 YFSETQ.

This clone appeared once. V is TRBV4-1 and J is TRBJ1-1; possible D gene TRBD1, 5 bases. V was shortened by 4 bases and J by 8 bases, with 20 bases between the two germline ends. The germline gives CDR1 MGHRA, CDR2 YSYEKL. The CDR3 loop spans 15 amino acids. CDR3 DNA: TGCGCCAGCAGCCCGGAAGTTCGGCGGGGACTCGAAGCTTTCTTT. This sequence encodes CASSPEVRRGLEAFF.

J is TRBJ2-1 and V is TRBV7-3, with TRBD2 identical over 11 bases. The V gene end was trimmed by 5 bases and the J gene end by 4 bases; junction bases not matched to a gene: 4. Germline V lookup: CDR1 SGHTA, CDR2 FQGTGA. The CDR3 is 15 amino acids. The CDR3 reads CASSISGGAYNEQFF. CDR3 bases: TGTGCCAGCAGCATTAGCGGGGGGGCTTACAATGAGCAGTTCTTC.

This rearrangement joins TRBV11-2 to TRBJ2-3; 9 bases align to TRBD2. The J segment lost 11 bases and the V segment lost 7 bases, leaving 10 bases of the junction unmatched. The CDR3 covers 13 residues. CDR1 is SGHAT and CDR2 is FQNNGV in the germline V gene. The CDR3 DNA reads TGTGCCAGCATCCGTCACCCAGCGGGAGGGCAGTATTTT. It is translated as CASIRHPAGGQYF. Drawing the rest from reference TRBV11-2 and TRBJ2-3, the complete variable domain is EAGVAQSPRYKIIEKRQSVAFWCNPISGHATLYWYQQILGQGPKLLIQFQNNGVVDDSQLPKDRFSAERLKGVDSTLKIQPAKLEDSAVYLCASIRHPAGGQYFGPGTRLTVL.

This clone has just one count. This sequence joins TRBV19 and TRBJ2-7, with 12 bases lining up with TRBD2. V shed 4 bases and J 7 bases; nucleotides not matched to a gene: 8. CDR3 length: 15 residues. CDR1 LNHDA and CDR2 SQIVND come from the germline V gene (reference sequence). The CDR3, as DNA: TGTGCCAGTAGTAAGGGACTAGCGGGCGGGGGTGAGCAGTACTTC. This encodes CASSKGLAGGGEQYF. Full variable domain (outside the CDR3, taken from reference TRBV19 and TRBJ2-7): DGGITQSPKYLFRKEGQNVTLSCEQNLNHDAMYWYRQDPGQGLRLIYYSQIVNDFQKGDIAEGYSVSREKKESFPLTVTSAQKNPTAFYLCASSKGLAGGGEQYFGPGTRLTVT.

The rearrangement links TRBV6-1 to TRBJ2-7; D possibly corresponds to TRBD1 (7 bases). V lost 2 bases and J 2 bases, leaving 10 bases between the germline ends. Per germline, CDR1 MNHNS and CDR2 SASEGT. The CDR3 totals 14 residues. This CDR3 reads CASSEQGGPYEQYF. The CDR3 DNA reads as TGTGCCAGCAGTGAACAGGGGGGCCCCTACGAGCAGTACTTC.

The chain joins TRBV6-5 to TRBJ2-1; D is possibly TRBD1 (5 bases). The ends were cut back, 2 bases at V and 4 bases at J, with 6 bases in the middle. Germline loops: CDR1 MNHEY, CDR2 SVGAGI. The CDR3 runs 13 residues. CDR3 protein: CASSYDRYNEQFF. DNA for the CDR3: TGTGCCAGCAGTTACGACAGATACAATGAGCAGTTCTTC.

The chain is built from TRBV29-1 and TRBJ1-2; TRBD1 matches 8 bases. The germline V gene has CDR1 SQVTM and CDR2 ANQGSEA. The CDR3 totals 12 residues. V lost 5 bases to trimming and J lost 7 bases; unmatched junction nucleotides: 6. The CDR3 region has the DNA TGCAGCGTTCGCCCAGGGGGCTTTGGCTACACCTTC. Amino acid sequence: CSVRPGGFGYTF.

This chain uses TRBV7-3 with TRBJ2-2; 10 bases are shared with TRBD1. Germline loops: CDR1 SGHTA, CDR2 FQGTGA. Trimming at V came to 1 base and at J to 6 bases, leaving 5 bases not matched to a gene. The CDR3 is made up of 16 amino acids. CDR3 protein: CASSLIGGQGSGELFF. CDR3 nucleotides: TGTGCCAGCAGCTTAATAGGGGGACAGGGGTCCGGGGAGCTGTTTTTT.